The clone carrying this T cell receptor (beta chain) was recorded only once. Its matching antigen is unknown. Sample treatment: 15 to 20 received Ad26.COV2.S at low or high dose, single or two shots; 5 received placebo; per-sample allocation not given. Following the first vaccine or placebo injection, samples were taken on day 63. Aged 18-55 years, donor was enrolled in Boston in about 2020. The study used a vaccine consisting of an Ad26 vector that expressed Wuhan-strain SARS-CoV-2 spike. V lost 3 bases, J lost 1 base, and 19 bases lay in between. The CDR3 consists of 18 residues. CDR1 is MDHEN and CDR2 is SYDVKM in the germline V gene. The data originate from a study of Ad26.COV2.S vaccination and SARS-CoV-2 variants. Study-wide results and caveats: Reported post-vaccination CD8+ and CD4+ T cell responses to spike showed substantial breadth. Those who received the vaccine showed greater spike-specific TCR breadth than those given placebo.

TCRdb's copy holds only in-frame clones and misses some; the assay was immunoSEQ multiplex PCR. The table has some 350,000 clones, approximately 84% seen once. The sequence came from a person between 18 and 65 years old who received the Ad26.COV2.S COVID-19 vaccine or a placebo. This rearrangement joins TRBV28 to TRBJ2-1, with a possible D match to TRBD2 (5 bases). This sample comprised peripheral blood, obtained in a trial of Ad26.COV2.S vaccine versus placebo. The CDR3 coding sequence is TGTGCCAGCAGTTTTTCTGAAAGGGAGTTAAGGTCCTACAATGAGCAGTTCTTC. Encoded protein: CASSFSERELRSYNEQFF.